This TCR beta chain was sequenced in a study of shared T cell receptors in the human thymus. The assay was immunoSEQ multiplex PCR, and TCRdb's table has in-frame clones only and misses some. This table has around 340,000 clones, 95% appearing once. The CDR3 contains 15 residues. V lost 6 bases to trimming and J lost 6 bases; unmatched junction nucleotides: 7. Germline V gives CDR1 SNHLY, CDR2 FYNNEI. The source material was thymocytes. This sequence was found in a human donor. V gene TRBV2 combines with J gene TRBJ2-7; 14 bases map to TRBD2. The CDR3 loop reads CASRSGLAGGSEQYF. The DNA for the CDR3 is TGTGCCAGCAGGTCTGGACTAGCGGGAGGATCCGAGCAGTACTTC. Full variable domain (outside the CDR3, taken from reference TRBV2 and TRBJ2-7): EPEVTQTPSHQVTQMGQEVILRCVPISNHLYFYWYRQILGQKVEFLVSFYNNEISEKSEIFDDQFSVERPDGSNFTLKIRSTKLEDSAMYFCASRSGLAGGSEQYFGPGTRLTVT.